Detailed here is one TCR beta chain. The data were obtained in a study of blood T cell repertoires in COVID-19. Study information: Sites across the United States, Italy and Spain contributed samples from acute and convalescent COVID-19. The cDNA or gDNA used as material had been derived from T cells, B-cell-depleted T cells, or PBMCs.

V trimming: 4 bases; J trimming: 4 bases; junction bases outside the gene matches: 11. CDR1 and CDR2 from the germline V gene are SGHKS and YYEKEE (reference sequence). The CDR3 has 16 residues. Those enrolled, adults aged about 18 to 89 years, came from about two dozen US areas. What the recovered Cohort 3 donors had was two negative PCRs, clearance, or symptom resolution. Sequencing used immunoSEQ multiplex PCR; TCRdb keeps in-frame clones, though not all of them. This table holds some 300,000 clones, approximately 89% found once. Source material: PBMCs or T cells enriched from blood (not recorded which). The TCR comes from a woman aged 25 to 45 who had recovered from COVID-19. V usage is TRBV5-5 and J usage is TRBJ1-2, with 9 nucleotides matching TRBD1. The CDR3 loop reads CASSPLVQDRGYGYTF. CDR3 nucleotides: TGTGCCAGCAGCCCCCTAGTTCAGGACAGGGGCTATGGCTACACCTTC.